This TCR beta chain derives from a study of blood T cell repertoires in COVID-19. About the research overall: Researchers got acute and convalescent COVID-19 samples from the United States, Italy and Spain. From T cells, B-cell-depleted T cells, or PBMCs came the material, which was cDNA or gDNA.

Original analysis: Scientists estimated how many nucleated cells there were by amplifying reference gene primers. This table comes from immunoSEQ multiplex PCR, and its TCRdb copy is limited to in-frame clones, with some not included. V, J and clone size derive from that table, while D and trimming were established from the DNA sequence. The sample consists of approximately 60,000 clones, 70% to 85% of them appearing once. Germline lookup yields CDR1 SQVTM and CDR2 ANQGSEA. The CDR3 spans 15 residues. The V segment lost 7 bases and the J segment 10 bases; nucleotides outside the gene matches: 16. This receptor was identified in a woman aged 80 or over with active or convalescent COVID-19. V is TRBV29-1 and J is TRBJ2-1; 10 nucleotides line up with TRBD2. Specimen: peripheral blood. CDR3 loop: CSALPRASGRGEQFF. CDR3 DNA: TGCAGCGCCCTACCCCGGGCTAGCGGGAGAGGAGAGCAGTTCTTC.